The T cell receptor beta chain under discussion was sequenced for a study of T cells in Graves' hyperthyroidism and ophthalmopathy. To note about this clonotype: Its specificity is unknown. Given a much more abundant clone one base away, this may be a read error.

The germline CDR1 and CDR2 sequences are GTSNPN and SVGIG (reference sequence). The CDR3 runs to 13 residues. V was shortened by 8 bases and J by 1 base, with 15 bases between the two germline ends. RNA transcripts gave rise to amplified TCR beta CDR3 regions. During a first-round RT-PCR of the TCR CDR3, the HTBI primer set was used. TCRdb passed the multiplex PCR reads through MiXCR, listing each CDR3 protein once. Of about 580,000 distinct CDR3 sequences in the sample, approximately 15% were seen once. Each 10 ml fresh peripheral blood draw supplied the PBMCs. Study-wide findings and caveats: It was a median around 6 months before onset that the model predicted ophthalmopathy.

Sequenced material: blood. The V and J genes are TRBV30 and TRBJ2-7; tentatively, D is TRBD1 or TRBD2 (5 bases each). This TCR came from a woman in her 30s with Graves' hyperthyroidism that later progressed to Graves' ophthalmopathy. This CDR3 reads CAILRGRSYEQYF. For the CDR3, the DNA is TGTGCCATCCTCCGGGGCCGTTCCTACGAGCAGTACTTC.